This T cell receptor beta chain is drawn from a study of OX40 agonist ivuxolimab in advanced cancers. Overall study: In this cohort, patients received ivuxolimab, an agonistic anti-OX40 (CD134) antibody.

Germline CDR1 is SGHDT and CDR2 is YYEEEE. The CDR3 consists of 14 residues. Trimming cost V 5 bases and J 7 bases; bases outside gene matches: 7. As to this clone: The target antigen is unknown.

The data were produced by immunoSEQ multiplex PCR, yet TCRdb's version contains in-frame clones alone and is incomplete. Altogether tens of thousands of clones are present, 90% being singletons, with the ten largest covering about 5%. Findings of the study overall: Clonal expansion from baseline to week 6 occurred in both CD4+ and CD8+ T cells.

Sequenced material: CD4+ or CD8+ T cells sorted from blood, taken in a trial of the OX40 agonist ivuxolimab. The J gene is TRBJ2-1, the V gene TRBV5-6, with 9 bases that match TRBD1. The TCR was taken from an adult with an advanced solid tumor such as melanoma, head and neck, liver or kidney cancer. The CDR3 spells CASSGTGRLNEQFF. The CDR3 nucleotides read TGTGCCAGCAGTGGGACAGGGAGGCTTAATGAGCAGTTCTTC.